What follows is one TCR beta chain and its context. The sample originates from a study of blood T cell repertoires in COVID-19. Study background: The origin of the acute and convalescent COVID-19 samples was the United States, Italy and Spain. PBMCs, B-cell-depleted T cells, or T cells provided the cDNA or gDNA that made up the material.

V trimming: 6 bases; J trimming: 8 bases; junction bases outside the gene matches: 12. Germline CDR1 reads KGHSH; CDR2 reads LQKENI. The CDR3 has 14 amino acids. The authors' processing: Amplifying reference gene primers gave estimates of nucleated cell counts. Clones were sequenced by immunoSEQ multiplex PCR, and TCRdb holds only the in-frame ones, with some missing. V, J and clone size are those of that table, while D and trimming were read from the DNA. The sample records around 200,000 clones, around four fifths being singletons. This TCR derives from a woman aged 35 to 49 with active or convalescent COVID-19. The sequenced material came from peripheral blood. The chain uses TRBV18 and TRBJ1-2; 7 bases are a match to TRBD1. The CDR3 loop reads CASSVTGPLLGYTF. CDR3 nucleotides: TGTGCCAGCTCCGTGACAGGGCCGCTATTGGGCTACACCTTC.